A single sample gave rise to the 20 T cell receptor beta chains below, sequenced in a study of a mutant IDH1 vaccine in newly diagnosed glioma. Here immunoSEQ multiplex PCR was the method, and the copy in TCRdb shows in-frame clones only, minus some. Of some 42,000 clones listed, 80% to 90% are singletons. Time point defined: week 5, during vaccination. The investigators gave 300 ug of mutant IDH1 20-mer peptide in each vaccine dose, together with topical imiquimod. No antigen has been identified for these receptors. The sample consisted of PBMCs, taken from a glioma patient whose treatment included an IDH1 peptide vaccine. Receptor source: a man aged 35 to 55 with glioma.

The chain couples TRBV27 to TRBJ1-5; tentative D call: TRBD1 (5 bases). The germline CDR1 and CDR2 sequences are MNHEY and SMNVEV (reference sequence). The CDR3 has 15 amino acids. V was trimmed by 7 bases and J by 3 bases, leaving 16 bases between them. CDR3 sequence (DNA): TGTGCCAGCAAATCGGCAGGGAGCCCCAATCAGCCCCAGCATTTT. It specifies CASKSAGSPNQPQHF.

This rearrangement joins TRBV27 to TRBJ2-7; 8 bases align to TRBD2. Germline lookup yields CDR1 MNHEY and CDR2 SMNVEV (reference sequence). This CDR3 spans 14 amino acids. The V and J ends lost 5 bases and 2 bases, in that order; junction bases with no gene match: 5. CDR3 coding DNA: TGTGCCAGCAGTCCGAGGACTAGCACCTACGAGCAGTACTTC. Protein: CASSPRTSTYEQYF.

The J gene is TRBJ1-4, the V gene TRBV5-6, with D possibly being TRBD1 (5 bases). Germline CDR1 is SGHDT and CDR2 is YYEEEE. V lost 0 bases, J lost 12 bases, and 9 bases lay in between. CDR3 length equals 12 residues. The CDR3 spells CASSLAEGQLFF. CDR3 coding DNA: TGTGCCAGCAGCTTGGCGGAGGGGCAACTGTTTTTT.

The CDR3 spells CAISDGKNTEAFF. The CDR3 nucleotides are TGTGCCATCAGCGACGGTAAGAACACTGAAGCTTTCTTT. This chain uses TRBV10-3 with TRBJ1-1, with D uncertain. The CDR3 has 13 amino acids. The germline V gene encodes CDR1 ENHRY and CDR2 SYGVKD. V was pared by 6 bases and J by 1 base, with 9 bases between.

The chain couples TRBV10-3 to TRBJ2-7, with 8 bases identical to TRBD1. The CDR3 runs to 16 residues. Germline CDR1 reads ENHRY; CDR2 reads SYGVKD. Trimming took 0 bases from V and 2 from J; bases not matched to a gene: 6. CDR3 coding DNA: TGTGCCATCAGTGAGTCGACCGGGACAGGCCCCTACGAGCAGTACTTC. Protein: CAISESTGTGPYEQYF.

The V call is TRBV9, the J call TRBJ2-7; TRBD2 might be the D (7 bases). This CDR3 has 15 amino acids. Germline CDR1 reads SGDLS; CDR2 reads YYNGEE. V was clipped by 0 bases and J by 5 bases, with 15 bases between them. The CDR3 DNA follows: TGTGCCAGCAGCGTAGGAAGCGGGACATTCAACGAGCAGTACTTC. Translating gives CASSVGSGTFNEQYF.

V is TRBV25-1 and J is TRBJ2-5; D not resolved. CDR1 is MGHDK, CDR2 SYGVNS, per germline. V lost 9 bases to trimming and J lost 5 bases, with 13 bases between them. CDR3 length equals 12 residues. The CDR3 sequence is CASRVLGETQYF. Here the CDR3 DNA reads TGTGCCAGTCGAGTCTTGGGTGAGACCCAGTACTTC.

The sample holds a few counts of this clone. This chain connects TRBV9 to TRBJ1-1; TRBD1 aligns across 8 bases. This CDR3 comprises 14 residues. The germline CDR1 and CDR2 sequences are SGDLS and YYNGEE. V was pared by 3 bases and J by 4 bases, with 5 bases of the junction left unmatched. The CDR3 bases are TGTGCCAGCAGCGGCCGGGACAGGAGCACTGAAGCTTTCTTT. It is translated as CASSGRDRSTEAFF.

The chain combines TRBV4-1 with TRBJ1-2; no clear D gene. The CDR3 loop spans 12 amino acids. Germline lookup yields CDR1 MGHRA and CDR2 YSYEKL. Deletions cut 4 bases from V and 7 bases from J, with 10 bases between. In nucleotides, the CDR3 is TGCGCCAGCAGCCTTGCCGAGGGTGGCTACACCTTC. Amino acid sequence: CASSLAEGGYTF.

This clone was counted a single time. The gene calls are TRBV27 and TRBJ2-1; D is undetermined. CDR1 is MNHEY and CDR2 is SMNVEV in the germline V gene (reference sequence). The CDR3 runs 13 residues. Trimming took off 5 bases at V and 5 bases at J, with 10 bases between the two ends. The CDR3 sequence is CASSRTRNNEQFF. CDR3 sequence (DNA): TGTGCCAGCAGTCGGACCAGAAACAATGAGCAGTTCTTC.

The chain combines TRBV5-6 with TRBJ2-3; no definite D call. V lost 0 bases and J 1 base, leaving 3 bases between the germline ends. Germline-derived CDR1 and CDR2 are SGHDT and YYEEEE. This CDR3 comprises 13 residues. The CDR3 region has the DNA TGTGCCAGCAGCTTGGCCCGCACAGATACGCAGTATTTT. Translating gives CASSLARTDTQYF.

CDR3 bases: TGCGCCAGCAGCTTGGTAAGGGGGCTAGAGACCCAGTACTTC. Amino acid sequence: CASSLVRGLETQYF. The gene calls are TRBV5-1 and TRBJ2-5, with 7 bases fitting TRBD1. CDR3 length: 14 amino acids. Trimming cost V 0 bases and J 4 bases; bases outside gene matches: 3. Germline-derived CDR1 and CDR2 are SGHRS and YFSETQ.

The genes are TRBV27 and TRBJ2-7, with D perhaps TRBD1 (5 bases). The CDR3 is 12 amino acids. CDR1 is MNHEY and CDR2 is SMNVEV in the germline V gene (reference sequence). Deletions cut 7 bases from V and 6 bases from J, with 13 bases between. The CDR3 loop is CASTSGWGEQYF. In DNA form, the CDR3 reads TGTGCCAGCACTTCAGGGTGGGGCGAGCAGTACTTC.

This chain joins TRBV4-2 and TRBJ2-1, with 15 bases matching TRBD2. Germline-derived CDR1 and CDR2 are LGHNA and YNFKEQ. V dropped 2 bases and J dropped 8; count of bases not matched to a gene: 4. The CDR3 consists of 16 residues. The CDR3 DNA sequence: TGTGCCAGCAGCCAAAGGGGACTAGCGGGAGGTCATGAGCAGTTCTTC. As protein: CASSQRGLAGGHEQFF.

This clone was observed a handful of times. The chain links TRBV19 to TRBJ1-2; 9 bases are shared with TRBD1. Germline-derived CDR1 and CDR2 are LNHDA and SQIVND (reference sequence). J lost 4 bases, V lost 8 bases, and 2 bases had no gene match. This CDR3 contains 12 residues. CDR3 sequence (DNA): TGTGCCAGTCAACAGGGGGCCTATGGCTACACCTTC. Its translation: CASQQGAYGYTF.

This clone occurred once. V usage is TRBV4-1 and J usage is TRBJ2-7; D not certain. The CDR3 length is 13 residues. CDR1 is MGHRA, CDR2 YSYEKL, per germline. The ends were cut back, 6 bases at V and 2 bases at J, with 11 bases in the middle. CDR3 bases: TGCGCCAGCAGTCCCTCCGGACCCTACGAGCAGTACTTC. Its protein product is CASSPSGPYEQYF.

The genes are TRBV10-3 and TRBJ2-7; TRBD1 aligns across 12 bases. The CDR3 has 14 amino acids. The V segment lost 5 bases and the J segment 6 bases; nucleotides outside the gene matches: 5. CDR1 ENHRY and CDR2 SYGVKD come from the germline V gene. CDR3 residues: CAISYGTGGLEQYF. CDR3 DNA: TGTGCCATCAGTTACGGGACAGGGGGCCTCGAGCAGTACTTC.

The V gene is TRBV27, the J gene TRBJ2-7; D gene ambiguous. This CDR3 spans 10 amino acids. Trimming removed 8 bases from V and 11 bases from J, with 13 bases in between. The germline CDR1 and CDR2 sequences are MNHEY and SMNVEV (reference sequence). The CDR3 loop is CASGNLRKYF. The CDR3 DNA reads TGTGCCAGCGGCAATCTAAGGAAGTACTTC.

The chain links TRBV15 to TRBJ1-3; D is perhaps TRBD1 (6 bases). This CDR3 contains 18 residues. Germline V gene data show CDR1 as LNHNV and CDR2 as YYDKDF (reference sequence). V lost 2 bases and J lost 4, with 21 bases in between. CDR3 in DNA: TGTGCCACCAGCAGACCTAACCCCGTACAGGGAATCGGAAACACCATATATTTT. Translating it yields CATSRPNPVQGIGNTIYF. Using reference TRBV15 and TRBJ1-3 for the parts outside the CDR3, the full variable domain is DAMVIQNPRYQVTQFGKPVTLSCSQTLNHNVMYWYQQKSSQAPKLLFHYYDKDFNNEADTPDNFQSRRPNTSFCFLDIRSPGLGDTAMYLCATSRPNPVQGIGNTIYFGEGSWLTVV.

This clone was observed once. This chain links TRBV5-1 with TRBJ2-3; TRBD1 or TRBD2 may be the D gene (6 bases each). The CDR3 is 14 residues long. Germline CDR1 is SGHRS and CDR2 is YFSETQ. V lost 5 bases, J lost 4 bases, and 14 bases lay in between. DNA for the CDR3: TGCGCCAGCAGTTGGAAGGGGGGCGCAGATACGCAGTATTTT. Translated, it gives CASSWKGGADTQYF.